This T cell receptor beta chain was obtained from a study of technical replicates of blood from several donors. Sequenced by immunoSEQ multiplex PCR; TCRdb stores in-frame clones only, minus some. Here the sample spans 95,000 to 100,000 clones, 96% being singletons. The receptor was derived from a human donor in good health. The source material was T cells isolated from PBMCs.

The CDR3 protein is CASSQSLWTATDEQYF. CDR3 DNA sequence: TGTGCCAGCAGCCAATCGTTATGGACAGCTACGGACGAGCAGTACTTC. The chain couples TRBV13 to TRBJ2-7, with D possibly matching TRBD1 (6 bases). V was pared by 5 bases and J by 5 bases, with 22 bases between. The germline gives CDR1 PRHDT, CDR2 FYEKMQ (reference sequence). The CDR3 is 16 residues long.